One sample yielded the 15 T cell receptor beta chains listed below, sequenced in a study of T cells in Graves' hyperthyroidism and ophthalmopathy. RNA transcripts served as the template for amplifying TCR beta CDR3 regions. Primed by the HTBI set, a first-round RT-PCR was run on the TCR CDR3. TCRdb passed the multiplex PCR reads through MiXCR, listing each CDR3 protein once. The top ten hold under 30% of the sample, which has roughly 100,000 distinct CDR3 sequences, approximately 50% seen once. Material: blood. Every receptor here comes from a man aged 40-50 years with Graves' hyperthyroidism.

The rearrangement links TRBV24-1 to TRBJ2-3, with 11 bases matching TRBD2. The CDR3 is 16 residues long. The germline V gene has CDR1 KGHDR and CDR2 SFDVKD. The junction had 2 bases not matched to a gene; V was cut back by 4 bases and J by 0 bases. The CDR3 loop is CATSEWTSGSTDTQYF. The CDR3 bases are TGTGCCACCAGTGAATGGACTAGCGGGAGCACAGATACGCAGTATTTT.

Note on this clonotype: A clone one base away is much larger, so this may be a read error. The J gene is TRBJ2-3, the V gene TRBV29-1, with D possibly TRBD2 on 5 matching bases. Germline loops: CDR1 SQVTM, CDR2 ANQGSEA. The CDR3 totals 8 residues. CDR3 nucleotide sequence: TGCGGCGCTGAAACGGAGGACTTT. Protein: CGAETEDF.

The chain employs TRBV7-3 and TRBJ2-5, with 8 positions matching TRBD2. The length of the CDR3 is 15 residues. Germline assignment: CDR1 SGHTA and CDR2 FQGTGA. V gave up 5 bases and J gave up 2 bases; unmatched junction bases: 7. Written as DNA, the CDR3 is TGTGCCAGCAGCAGAAGCGGGGGAATTCAAGAGACCCAGTACTTC. Translation: CASSRSGGIQETQYF. Complete variable domain (other parts from reference TRBV7-3 and TRBJ2-5): GAGVSQTPSNKVTEKGKYVELRCDPISGHTALYWYRQSLGQGPEFLIYFQGTGAADDSGLPNDRFFAVRPEGSVSTLKIQRTERGDSAVYLCASSRSGGIQETQYFGPGTRLLVL.

This clonotype has at least ten counts. The rearrangement joins TRBV7-2 to TRBJ2-7; 7 bases align to TRBD2. The germline V gene encodes CDR1 SGHTA and CDR2 FQGNSA. The CDR3 spans 14 residues. The trim removed 2 bases at V and 1 base at J, leaving 2 bases unmatched. As DNA, the CDR3 is TGTGCCAGCAGCTTATTCGGGGGGTCCTACGAGCAGTACTTC. Its protein product is CASSLFGGSYEQYF.

This clonotype was observed a few times. A much larger clone lies a single base off, so this may be a read error. The rearrangement links TRBV5-1 to TRBJ2-5; D may be TRBD1 (5 bases). CDR3 length equals 14 residues. Germline loops: CDR1 SGHRS, CDR2 YFSETQ. CDR3: CASSSQGRQEAQYF. Here the CDR3 DNA reads TGCGCCAGCAGCTCGCAGGGTAGACAAGAGGCCCAGTACTTC.

This clonotype was picked up many times. The V call is TRBV7-2, the J call TRBJ1-3; TRBD1 aligns across 12 bases. With 5 bases clipped from V and 4 bases from J, the junction kept 9 bases outside the gene matches. Germline assignment: CDR1 SGHTA and CDR2 FQGNSA. The CDR3 runs to 17 residues. The CDR3 DNA sequence: TGTGCCAGCAGCCTCCGGGACAGGGGGCCCTCGGGAAACACCATATATTTT. It encodes CASSLRDRGPSGNTIYF. The whole variable domain, filled in from reference TRBV7-2 and TRBJ1-3, reads GAGVSQSPSNKVTEKGKDVELRCDPISGHTALYWYRQSLGQGLEFLIYFQGNSAPDKSGLPSDRFSAERTGGSVSTLTIQRTQQEDSAVYLCASSLRDRGPSGNTIYFGEGSWLTVV.

As DNA, the CDR3 is TGTGCCAGCAGGTTGGGACAGCTGAACACTGAAGCTTTCTTT. Amino acids: CASRLGQLNTEAFF. The V and J genes are TRBV7-9 and TRBJ1-1, with 7 bases identical to TRBD1. Germline V CDR1 and CDR2: SEHNR, FQNEAQ (reference sequence). The trim removed 6 bases at V and 0 bases at J, leaving 4 bases unmatched. The CDR3 sequence is 14 residues long.

As for this clonotype: A much larger clone is a single base away; this may be a read error. This rearrangement joins TRBV20-1 to TRBJ1-1, with D unclear. CDR3 length equals 15 residues. V lost 1 base, J lost 6 bases, and 18 bases lay in between. Germline loops: CDR1 DFQATT, CDR2 SNEGSKA (reference sequence). The CDR3 spells CSARGPGQGPAEAFF. The CDR3 region has the DNA TGCAGTGCTAGAGGTCCCGGCCAAGGGCCAGCTGAAGCTTTCTTT.

The chain links TRBV19 to TRBJ1-5, with 8 positions matching TRBD1. Germline V gene lookup returns CDR1 LNHDA and CDR2 SQIVND (reference sequence). The CDR3 extends over 13 amino acids. Trimming took 8 bases from V and 9 from J; bases not matched to a gene: 9. In DNA, the CDR3 is TGTGCCAGTGGGGACAGGTGGCAACCGCCCCAGCATTTT. Encoded protein: CASGDRWQPPQHF.

The rearrangement joins TRBV7-3 to TRBJ2-7, with unresolved D. Trimming took off 5 bases at V and 5 bases at J, with 10 bases between the two ends. Germline V lookup: CDR1 SGHTA, CDR2 FQGTGA. This CDR3 is built from 12 residues. For the CDR3, the DNA is TGTGCCAGCAGCCTCCGGGTCGACGAGCAGTACTTC. Translation: CASSLRVDEQYF.

Ten or more counts support this clonotype. The chain combines TRBV7-8 with TRBJ2-1, with D uncertain. The CDR3 contains 12 residues. The V end was cut by 3 bases, the J end by 9 bases, with 9 bases between. From germline, CDR1 is SGHVS and CDR2 FQNEAQ. CDR3 nucleotides: TGTGCCAGCAGCTTCCCCCACCTTGAGCAGTTCTTC. This sequence encodes CASSFPHLEQFF.

This clonotype has a count of ten or more. This rearrangement joins TRBV12-3 or TRBV12-4 to TRBJ1-5; 12 nucleotides align to TRBD1. With V trimmed by 6 bases and J by 6 bases, 6 bases remained unmatched. CDR3 length equals 15 residues. The CDR3 sequence is CASRGTGGEGQPQHF. In DNA form, the CDR3 reads TGTGCCAGCAGGGGGACAGGGGGCGAAGGTCAGCCCCAGCATTTT.

In its sample, this clonotype was seen many times. This rearrangement joins TRBV11-3 to TRBJ2-7; D is possibly TRBD2 (5 bases). Germline CDR1 is SGHNT and CDR2 is YENEEA. Trimming removed 1 base at V and 4 bases at J, with 17 bases between. The CDR3 has 16 residues. For the CDR3, the DNA is TGTGCCAGCAGCTTAGCTAGGAGGACTGAGGGTTACGAGCAGTACTTC. Encoded protein: CASSLARRTEGYEQYF. Together with reference TRBV11-3 and TRBJ2-7, the CDR3 gives the full variable domain: EAGVVQSPRYKIIEKKQPVAFWCNPISGHNTLYWYLQNLGQGPELLIRYENEEAVDDSQLPKDRFSAERLKGVDSTLKIQPAELGDSAVYLCASSLARRTEGYEQYFGPGTRLTVT.

This clonotype was recorded at least ten times. The V gene is TRBV20-1, the J gene TRBJ2-5; 9 positions match TRBD2. Germline values: CDR1 DFQATT, CDR2 SNEGSKA (reference sequence). V gave up 3 bases and J gave up 5 bases; unmatched junction bases: 7. The CDR3 covers 14 residues. DNA of the CDR3: TGCAGTGCTAGTCTTAGCGGGAGTGAGGAGACCCAGTACTTC. Translation gives CSASLSGSEETQYF.

This clonotype was observed a few times. The rearrangement uses TRBV7-2 and TRBJ2-1, with 11 bases aligning to TRBD2. The trim removed 5 bases at V and 5 bases at J, leaving 5 bases unmatched. The CDR3 length is 15 residues. CDR1 SGHTA and CDR2 FQGNSA come from the germline V gene. Here the CDR3 reads CASSLPTSGDNEQFF. Here the CDR3 DNA reads TGTGCCAGCAGCCTACCGACTAGCGGGGACAATGAGCAGTTCTTC.